The sample holds a few counts of the clone carrying this T cell receptor (beta chain). The antigen is unknown. Data came from immunoSEQ multiplex PCR; TCRdb stores just in-frame clones and leaves some out. Of around 76,000 clones listed, around 82% are singletons. This sample was taken from a study of OX40 agonist ivuxolimab in advanced cancers. About the research overall: In this cohort, patients received ivuxolimab, an agonistic anti-OX40 (CD134) antibody. Eligibility admitted prior anti-PD-1, anti-PD-L1 or anti-CTLA-4 therapy; 35% to 40% had some. Study results and caveats: Circulating CD4+ and CD8+ T cells showed clonal expansion by week 6 at 0.1 to 3.0 mg/kg.

This TCR came from an adult with an advanced solid tumor such as melanoma, head and neck, liver or kidney cancer. Sequenced material: CD4+ or CD8+ T cells sorted from blood, taken in a trial of the OX40 agonist ivuxolimab.

The CDR3 protein is CASSYRSAGTYEQYF. CDR3 DNA sequence: TGTGCCAGCAGTTATCGGTCGGCGGGAACCTACGAGCAGTACTTC. This chain uses TRBV6-5 with TRBJ2-7, with a weak D call TRBD2 (6 bases). V gave up 3 bases and J gave up 2 bases, with 14 bases separating them. The CDR3 has 15 residues. The germline V gene has CDR1 MNHEY and CDR2 SVGAGI.